One and the same sample provided the 17 T cell receptor beta chains below, sequenced in a study of cytomegalovirus exposure and HLA in healthy donors. Amplification used 60 Vbeta primers and 13 Jbeta primers. Here immunoSEQ multiplex PCR was the method, and the copy in TCRdb shows in-frame clones only, minus some. The sample shows 100,000 or so clones, approximately 73% of them seen only once. The material sequenced was PBMCs. The receptors were gathered from a man between 40 and 49 years old in good health and CMV-seronegative.

The J gene is TRBJ2-3, the V gene TRBV6-5; D remains unclear. The CDR3 spans 14 residues. CDR1 is MNHEY, CDR2 SVGAGI, per germline. Trimming took off 2 bases at V and 1 base at J, with 7 bases between the two ends. CDR3 bases: TGTGCCAGCAGTTACCGCCGGGGCACAGATACGCAGTATTTT. Encoded protein: CASSYRRGTDTQYF.

V is TRBV10-3 and J is TRBJ2-3; 9 nucleotides line up with TRBD2. The CDR3 covers 15 residues. After removal of 10 bases from V and 3 bases from J, the junction contained 11 bases not matched to a gene. Germline CDR1 and CDR2: ENHRY and SYGVKD. The CDR3 spells CATGAIAGVTDTQYF. CDR3 sequence (DNA): TGTGCCACAGGGGCAATAGCGGGGGTGACAGATACGCAGTATTTT.

The gene calls are TRBV29-1 and TRBJ1-2; tentatively, D is TRBD1 (5 bases). Trimming left V 3 bases short and J 4 bases short, with 18 bases between. The CDR3 spans 15 residues. Per germline, CDR1 SQVTM and CDR2 ANQGSEA. The CDR3: CSVDLAGQGGYGYTF. The CDR3 coding sequence is TGCAGCGTTGATCTTGCCGGGCAGGGTGGCTATGGCTACACCTTC. Drawing the rest from reference TRBV29-1 and TRBJ1-2, the complete variable domain is SAVISQKPSRDICQRGTSLTIQCQVDSQVTMMFWYRQQPGQSLTLIATANQGSEATYESGFVIDKFPISRPNLTFSTLTVSNMSPEDSSIYLCSVDLAGQGGYGYTFGSGTRLTVV.

The chain employs TRBV10-3 and TRBJ1-6, with 10 positions matching TRBD1. The germline CDR1 and CDR2 sequences are ENHRY and SYGVKD. The J segment lost 6 bases and the V segment lost 3 bases, leaving 2 bases of the junction unmatched. This CDR3 comprises 15 residues. The CDR3 nucleotides read TGTGCCATCAGTGACGACAGGGGGCTTAATTCACCCCTCCACTTT. This encodes CAISDDRGLNSPLHF.

The chain uses TRBV10-3 and TRBJ1-1, with TRBD1 as a possible D gene (6 bases). V gave up 2 bases and J gave up 7 bases, with 11 bases separating them. This CDR3 contains 13 residues. Germline CDR1 and CDR2: ENHRY and SYGVKD. CDR3 in DNA: TGTGCCATCAGTGAGACAGGGATGGGTGAAGCTTTCTTT. It is translated as CAISETGMGEAFF.

This rearrangement joins TRBV9 to TRBJ2-5; 10 bases match TRBD1. Germline CDR1 and CDR2: SGDLS and YYNGEE. V lost 3 bases to trimming and J lost 5 bases; unmatched junction nucleotides: 10. CDR3 length: 16 residues. CDR3 in DNA: TGTGCCAGCAGCGGACGGGGGACAGGGGCTGGGGAGACCCAGTACTTC. This sequence encodes CASSGRGTGAGETQYF.

V usage is TRBV6-4 and J usage is TRBJ2-3, with D possibly TRBD1 on 5 matching bases. The CDR3 is 13 amino acids. V lost 5 bases and J 1 base, leaving 7 bases between the germline ends. In germline, CDR1 is MRHNA, CDR2 SNTAGT. This CDR3 reads CASSLGGTDTQYF. Written as DNA, the CDR3 is TGTGCCAGCAGTTTAGGGGGCACAGATACGCAGTATTTT.

The V gene is TRBV5-8, the J gene TRBJ2-4; a weak D match, TRBD2 (5 bases). This CDR3 comprises 14 residues. V lost 0 bases and J 6 bases, leaving 10 bases between the germline ends. Germline lookup yields CDR1 SGHTS and CDR2 YDEGEE. The DNA for the CDR3 is TGTGCCAGCAGCTTGGCCGGGGTCAGAAACATTCAGTACTTC. Its protein is CASSLAGVRNIQYF.

The chain employs TRBV13 and TRBJ2-2; 7 nucleotides agree with TRBD2. CDR1 is PRHDT and CDR2 is FYEKMQ in the germline V gene (reference sequence). CDR3 length equals 15 residues. After removal of 5 bases from V and 2 bases from J, the junction contained 5 bases not matched to a gene. The CDR3 loop is CASSPPGGNTGELFF. CDR3 coding DNA: TGTGCCAGCAGCCCTCCGGGGGGAAACACCGGGGAGCTGTTTTTT.

This chain uses TRBV18 with TRBJ2-7; weak D call: TRBD1 (5 bases). Germline V gene data show CDR1 as KGHSH and CDR2 as LQKENI. Trimming took 4 bases from V and 2 from J, leaving 9 bases between them. This CDR3 spans 13 amino acids. The CDR3 reads CASSLTTAYEQYF. The CDR3 nucleotides are TGTGCCAGCTCACTCACGACAGCCTACGAGCAGTACTTC.

The rearrangement joins TRBV6-1 to TRBJ2-6; a weak D match, TRBD1 (6 bases). V lost 10 bases, J lost 3 bases, and 13 bases lay in between. The length of the CDR3 is 14 residues. The V gene's germline CDR1 is MNHNS and CDR2 SASEGT. CDR3 protein: CATVDSFGANVLTF. DNA for the CDR3: TGTGCCACCGTGGACAGTTTTGGGGCCAACGTCCTGACTTTC.

For the CDR3, the DNA is TGCGCCAGCAGCCCATCGGGGGACTATGGCTACACCTTC. Protein: CASSPSGDYGYTF. The V gene is TRBV5-1, the J gene TRBJ1-2, with D perhaps TRBD1 (5 bases). There are 13 residues in the CDR3. V was trimmed by 4 bases and J by 3 bases, leaving 10 bases between them. In germline, CDR1 is SGHRS, CDR2 YFSETQ.

V gene TRBV7-2 combines with J gene TRBJ1-2, with D perhaps matching TRBD1 (5 bases). The CDR3 is 13 residues long. V was trimmed by 2 bases and J by 6 bases, leaving 10 bases between them. Germline CDR1 reads SGHTA; CDR2 reads FQGNSA. CDR3 amino acids: CASSLSREDGYTF. As DNA, the CDR3 is TGTGCCAGCAGCTTAAGCAGGGAGGATGGCTACACCTTC.

V gene TRBV11-2 combines with J gene TRBJ2-1; D might be TRBD2 (6 bases). CDR1 is SGHAT, CDR2 FQNNGV, per germline. Deletions cut 6 bases from V and 12 bases from J, with 15 bases between. The length of the CDR3 is 12 residues. In DNA, the CDR3 is TGTGCCAGCAGTCTTGGGAGGTTCGGGCAGTTCTTC. Its protein is CASSLGRFGQFF.

The V call is TRBV11-2, the J call TRBJ1-1; 7 nucleotides line up with TRBD1. Trimming cost V 6 bases and J 4 bases; bases outside gene matches: 2. CDR1 is SGHAT and CDR2 is FQNNGV in the germline V gene. The CDR3 consists of 12 residues. CDR3 sequence (DNA): TGTGCCAGCAGTAGGGGGCTCACTGAAGCTTTCTTT. This encodes CASSRGLTEAFF.

The chain joins TRBV10-3 to TRBJ2-7; possibly TRBD1 for D (6 bases). There are 15 residues in the CDR3. The V end lost 10 bases, the J end lost 3 bases, and 22 bases lay between the germline ends. The germline CDR1 and CDR2 sequences are ENHRY and SYGVKD. CDR3 nucleotides: TGTGCCACCCTACCCGACAGGCAAAAGATCTACGAGCAGTACTTC. Translating gives CATLPDRQKIYEQYF.

The chain couples TRBV6-5 to TRBJ2-7, with 7 nucleotides matching TRBD2. This CDR3 is built from 14 residues. The junction had 7 bases not matched to a gene; V was cut back by 6 bases and J by 2 bases. Germline CDR1 is MNHEY and CDR2 is SVGAGI. CDR3 sequence: CASRPALATYEQYF. The CDR3, as DNA: TGTGCCAGCAGACCTGCACTAGCGACCTACGAGCAGTACTTC.